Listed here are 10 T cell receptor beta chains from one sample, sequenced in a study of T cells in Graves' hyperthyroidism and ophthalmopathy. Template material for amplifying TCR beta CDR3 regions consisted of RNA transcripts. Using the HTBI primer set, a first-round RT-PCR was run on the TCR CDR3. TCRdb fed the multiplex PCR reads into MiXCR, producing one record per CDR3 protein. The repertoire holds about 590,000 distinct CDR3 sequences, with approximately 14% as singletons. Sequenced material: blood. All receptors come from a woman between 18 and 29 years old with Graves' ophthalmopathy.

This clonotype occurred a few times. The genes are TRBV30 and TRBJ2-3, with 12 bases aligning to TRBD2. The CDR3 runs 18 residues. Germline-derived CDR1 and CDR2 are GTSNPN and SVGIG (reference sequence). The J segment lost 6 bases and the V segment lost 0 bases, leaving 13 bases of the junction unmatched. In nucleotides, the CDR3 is TGTGCCTGGAGTGTAATAAGTTCTCTAGCGGGAGGGCCGGATACGCAGTATTTT. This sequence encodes CAWSVISSLAGGPDTQYF.

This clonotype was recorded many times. The CDR3 sequence: CASSQGQNNSPLHF. CDR3 nucleotides: TGTGCCAGCTCTCAGGGACAGAATAATTCACCCCTCCACTTT. The V gene is TRBV18, the J gene TRBJ1-6; TRBD1 aligns across 7 bases. The CDR3 has 14 residues. Germline values: CDR1 KGHSH, CDR2 LQKENI. Trimming cost V 6 bases and J 5 bases; bases outside gene matches: 4.

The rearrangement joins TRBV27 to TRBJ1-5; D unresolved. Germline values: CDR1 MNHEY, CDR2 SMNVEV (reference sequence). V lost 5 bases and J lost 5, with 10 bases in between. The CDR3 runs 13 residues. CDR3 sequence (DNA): TGTGCCAGCAGTGCTACTTTCGATCAGCCCCAGCATTTT. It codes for CASSATFDQPQHF.

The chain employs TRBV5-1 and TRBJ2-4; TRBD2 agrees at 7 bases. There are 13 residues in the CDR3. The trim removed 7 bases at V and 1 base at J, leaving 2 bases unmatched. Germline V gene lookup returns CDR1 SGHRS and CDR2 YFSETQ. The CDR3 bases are TGCGCCAGCGCCGGGGGGGCCAAAAACATTCAGTACTTC. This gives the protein CASAGGAKNIQYF.

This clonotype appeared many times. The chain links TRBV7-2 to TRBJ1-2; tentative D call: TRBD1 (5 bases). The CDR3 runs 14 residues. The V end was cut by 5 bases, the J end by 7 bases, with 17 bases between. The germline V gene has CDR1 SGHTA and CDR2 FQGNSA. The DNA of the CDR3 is TGTGCCAGCAGCCCCGGTGTCAGGGAGGGTGGCTACACCTTC. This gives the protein CASSPGVREGGYTF.

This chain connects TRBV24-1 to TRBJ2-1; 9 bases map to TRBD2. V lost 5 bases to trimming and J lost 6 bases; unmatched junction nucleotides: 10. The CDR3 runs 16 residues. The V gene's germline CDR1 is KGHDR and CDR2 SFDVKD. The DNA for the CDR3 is TGTGCCACCAGTGGCTTGACTAGCGGAAAATTCAATGAGCAGTTCTTC. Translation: CATSGLTSGKFNEQFF.

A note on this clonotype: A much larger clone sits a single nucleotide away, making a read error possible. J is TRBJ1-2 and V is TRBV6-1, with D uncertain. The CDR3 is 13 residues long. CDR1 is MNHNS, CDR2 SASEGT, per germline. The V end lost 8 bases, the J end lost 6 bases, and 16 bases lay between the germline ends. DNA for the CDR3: TGTGCCAGCTCATCGCAGGCTCTGCATGGCTACACCTTC. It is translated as CASSSQALHGYTF.

The CDR3 loop reads CASSSLGLAVYNEQFF. The CDR3 nucleotides read TGTGCCAGCAGTTCCCTGGGACTAGCGGTTTACAATGAGCAGTTCTTC. The V and J genes are TRBV9 and TRBJ2-1; TRBD2 matches at 11 bases. Trimming removed 5 bases from V and 4 bases from J; junction bases left unmatched: 8. CDR1 and CDR2 (germline): SGDLS, YYNGEE. The CDR3 length is 16 residues. Complete variable domain (other parts from reference TRBV9 and TRBJ2-1): DSGVTQTPKHLITATGQRVTLRCSPRSGDLSVYWYQQSLDQGLQFLIQYYNGEERAKGNILERFSAQQFPDLHSELNLSSLELGDSALYFCASSSLGLAVYNEQFFGPGTRLTVL.

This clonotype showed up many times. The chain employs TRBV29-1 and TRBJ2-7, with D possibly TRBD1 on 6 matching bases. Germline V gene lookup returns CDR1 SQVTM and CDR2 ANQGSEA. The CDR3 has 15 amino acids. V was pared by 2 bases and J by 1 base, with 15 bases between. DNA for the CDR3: TGCAGCGTTGAACGGCGAGACAGGTATTCCTACGAGCAGTACTTC. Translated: CSVERRDRYSYEQYF.

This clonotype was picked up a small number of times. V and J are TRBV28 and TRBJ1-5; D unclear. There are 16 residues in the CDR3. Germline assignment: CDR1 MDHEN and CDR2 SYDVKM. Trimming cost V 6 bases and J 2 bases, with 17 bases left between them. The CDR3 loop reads CASREDGVGGNQPQHF. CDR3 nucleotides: TGTGCCAGCAGGGAGGACGGGGTGGGTGGCAATCAGCCCCAGCATTTT.